The clone carrying this TCR beta chain has just a few counts. Germline trimming cut 3 bases from V and 2 bases from J; bases unmatched to any gene: 5. The CDR3 is 16 residues long. The V gene's germline CDR1 is SEHNR and CDR2 FQNEAQ (reference sequence). In the source study's methods: For nucleated cells, counts were estimated from reference gene primer amplification. Clones were read by immunoSEQ multiplex PCR, and TCRdb kept only the in-frame ones, dropping some. V, J and clone size are taken as reported in that table, and D and trimming were inferred from the DNA itself. The sample comprises almost 95,000 clones, 70% to 85% of which are singletons, and 20% to 25% rests with the top ten. This record belongs to a study of blood T cell repertoires in COVID-19. The overall study: PBMCs, B-cell-depleted T cells, or T cells were the source of the cDNA or gDNA that made up the material.

This chain uses TRBV7-9 with TRBJ2-2; 8 bases map to TRBD2. The TCR originated in a woman aged 60-75 years in a cohort sampled during active or convalescent COVID-19. Source material: peripheral blood. The chain's CDR3 is CASSFGAGANTGELFF. The CDR3 DNA is TGTGCCAGCAGCTTTGGAGCGGGGGCAAACACCGGGGAGCTGTTTTTT.